This entry lists 20 T cell receptor beta chains sequenced from one sample in a study of blood T cell repertoires in COVID-19. This table comes from immunoSEQ multiplex PCR, and its TCRdb copy is limited to in-frame clones, with some not included. The sample yields 140,000 or so clones, 75% to 85% seen once. The sequenced sample consisted of peripheral blood. The receptors shown here come from a man aged 50-59 years with acute or convalescent COVID-19.

J is TRBJ2-4 and V is TRBV7-3, with TRBD1 matching 9 bases. The J segment lost 5 bases and the V segment lost 5 bases, leaving 1 base of the junction unmatched. Germline V gene sequence: CDR1 SGHTA, CDR2 FQGTGA. The CDR3 is made up of 13 amino acids. The CDR3 region is CASSRDRENIQYF. The CDR3 DNA follows: TGTGCCAGCAGCAGGGACAGGGAAAACATTCAGTACTTC.

The chain links TRBV19 to TRBJ2-1, with TRBD2 matching over 11 bases. The V gene end was trimmed by 6 bases and the J gene end by 1 base; junction bases not matched to a gene: 11. The germline CDR1 and CDR2 sequences are LNHDA and SQIVND (reference sequence). This CDR3 spans 18 amino acids. The CDR3 sequence is CASRAPLAGVVSYNEQFF. CDR3 DNA: TGTGCCAGTAGGGCCCCACTAGCGGGAGTAGTATCCTACAATGAGCAGTTCTTC. The variable domain in full, completed from reference TRBV19 and TRBJ2-1, reads DGGITQSPKYLFRKEGQNVTLSCEQNLNHDAMYWYRQDPGQGLRLIYYSQIVNDFQKGDIAEGYSVSREKKESFPLTVTSAQKNPTAFYLCASRAPLAGVVSYNEQFFGPGTRLTVL.

The rearrangement joins TRBV27 to TRBJ1-6, with TRBD1 matching 12 bases. V dropped 2 bases and J dropped 12; count of bases not matched to a gene: 11. CDR3 length equals 17 residues. Looked up from germline, CDR1 is MNHEY and CDR2 is SMNVEV (reference sequence). Here the CDR3 reads CASSLNRDRGPPGPLHF. CDR3 DNA sequence: TGTGCCAGCAGTTTAAACCGGGACAGGGGGCCTCCGGGACCCCTCCACTTT.

The chain is built from TRBV7-3 and TRBJ1-2; D ambiguous. Between the trimmed V and J ends, which lost 0 bases and 8 bases, there was a span of 16 bases. Germline assignment: CDR1 SGHTA and CDR2 FQGTGA. The CDR3 loop spans 15 amino acids. The CDR3 is CASSLTRRAEGGYTF. In DNA, the CDR3 is TGTGCCAGCAGCTTAACTAGGAGAGCGGAGGGCGGCTACACCTTC.

The V gene is TRBV29-1, the J gene TRBJ2-5; D may be TRBD2 (8 bases). This CDR3 region has 14 residues. V shed 1 base and J shed 2 bases, with 11 bases lying between them. Per the germline V gene, CDR1 is SQVTM and CDR2 is ANQGSEA. CDR3 sequence (DNA): TGCAGCGTTGAAGTAGCGGGACAGCAAGAGACCCAGTACTTC. It encodes CSVEVAGQQETQYF.

The chain has TRBV23-1 and TRBJ1-5; 7 bases map to TRBD1. TRBV23-1 has ORF status, its function being uncertain. With 8 bases clipped from V and 4 bases from J, the junction kept 5 bases outside the gene matches. CDR3 size: 13 residues. CDR3 amino acids: CASLGTANQPQHF. In DNA, the CDR3 is TGCGCCAGCCTAGGGACAGCTAATCAGCCCCAGCATTTT.

This sequence joins TRBV6-1 and TRBJ2-7; 8 bases line up with TRBD1. This CDR3 has 15 amino acids. V trimming: 2 bases; J trimming: 2 bases; junction bases outside the gene matches: 5. Germline CDR1 is MNHNS and CDR2 is SASEGT. The CDR3 loop reads CASSEPGQVPYEQYF. CDR3 coding DNA: TGTGCCAGCAGTGAACCGGGACAGGTCCCCTACGAGCAGTACTTC.

J is TRBJ2-5 and V is TRBV19; maybe TRBD1 (7 bases). V dropped 0 bases and J dropped 4 bases, with 21 bases sitting between them. CDR1 is LNHDA, CDR2 SQIVND, per germline (reference sequence). CDR3 length: 18 residues. The CDR3 loop reads CASSIDQRGTAGRETQYF. The DNA of the CDR3 is TGTGCCAGTAGTATAGATCAACGGGGGACAGCCGGGCGAGAGACCCAGTACTTC.

The CDR3 sequence is CASSLGWGSGQPQHF. In DNA, the CDR3 is TGCGCCAGCAGCTTGGGATGGGGTTCGGGGCAGCCCCAGCATTTT. The chain combines TRBV5-1 with TRBJ1-5; D is undetermined. The V end was cut by 0 bases, the J end by 7 bases, with 14 bases between. Germline loops: CDR1 SGHRS, CDR2 YFSETQ. This CDR3 is built from 15 residues.

The CDR3: CASSVAPDGGTDTQYF. For the CDR3, the DNA is TGTGCCAGCAGCGTAGCTCCGGACGGGGGCACAGATACGCAGTATTTT. This chain connects TRBV9 to TRBJ2-3, with D possibly being TRBD2 (5 bases). This CDR3 is built from 16 residues. CDR1 is SGDLS, CDR2 YYNGEE, per germline. The V gene lost 0 bases and the J gene lost 1 base, with 12 bases spanning the gap.

V and J are TRBV6-1 and TRBJ2-1, with D possibly being TRBD1 (5 bases). Trimming shortened V by 2 bases and J by 12 bases, and 17 bases separated the two germline ends. CDR1 and CDR2 (germline): MNHNS, SASEGT. The length of the CDR3 is 14 residues. The CDR3: CASSERGQASVQFF. The CDR3 DNA reads as TGTGCCAGCAGTGAAAGGGGTCAGGCCTCGGTGCAGTTCTTC.

The V and J genes are TRBV3-1 (or the pseudogene TRBV3-2) and TRBJ2-3; TRBD1 agrees at 8 bases. The CDR3 runs to 15 residues. Germline V lookup: CDR1 LGHDT, CDR2 YNNKEL (reference sequence). Unmatched junction bases numbered 9, after V lost 8 bases and J lost 2 bases. The CDR3 protein is CASRRTGRLTDTQYF. In DNA form, the CDR3 reads TGTGCCAGCCGAAGGACAGGGCGTCTCACAGATACGCAGTATTTT.

The rearrangement links TRBV3-1 (or the pseudogene TRBV3-2) to TRBJ2-5; D possibly corresponds to TRBD2 (5 bases). Germline loops: CDR1 LGHDT, CDR2 YNNKEL (reference sequence). V lost 0 bases and J lost 1, with 18 bases in between. This CDR3 spans 18 amino acids. The CDR3 sequence is CASSQDISALGPQETQYF. The CDR3 DNA follows: TGTGCCAGCAGCCAAGATATATCTGCACTAGGTCCCCAAGAGACCCAGTACTTC.

This rearrangement joins TRBV11-2 to TRBJ2-1, with 10 bases identical to TRBD1. The V gene's germline CDR1 is SGHAT and CDR2 FQNNGV. The length of the CDR3 is 16 residues. After removal of 5 bases from V and 6 bases from J, the junction contained 10 bases not matched to a gene. Here the CDR3 reads CASSRPLRTGGNEQFF. Written as DNA, the CDR3 is TGTGCCAGCAGCAGACCTCTGAGGACAGGGGGCAATGAGCAGTTCTTC.

The CDR3 is CASSSPAAAEQYF. The CDR3 DNA reads as TGCGCCAGCAGCTCCCCCGCGGCGGCCGAGCAGTACTTC. The chain joins TRBV5-1 to TRBJ2-7; D remains ambiguous. The CDR3 length is 13 residues. Trimming took 3 bases from V and 6 from J, leaving 13 bases between them. Germline V gives CDR1 SGHRS, CDR2 YFSETQ.

The chain is built from TRBV27 and TRBJ2-1, with 7 nucleotides matching TRBD2. The CDR3 contains 15 residues. V dropped 7 bases and J dropped 1; count of bases not matched to a gene: 7. Germline CDR1 is MNHEY and CDR2 is SMNVEV (reference sequence). Written as DNA, the CDR3 is TGTGCCAGCAAGCGCGGGGGAGGGTCCTACAATGAGCAGTTCTTC. Translated, it gives CASKRGGGSYNEQFF.

This rearrangement joins TRBV5-4 to TRBJ2-5; 12 nucleotides agree with TRBD2. V lost 6 bases, J lost 4 bases, and 13 bases stayed unmatched. The CDR3 is 17 residues long. Germline loops: CDR1 SGHNT, CDR2 YYREEE (reference sequence). The CDR3 region is CASTEPSGRGTGETQYF. The CDR3 DNA reads as TGTGCCAGCACGGAGCCTAGCGGGAGGGGAACTGGAGAGACCCAGTACTTC.

The chain links TRBV7-6 to TRBJ1-4, with 7 bases that match TRBD1. The CDR3 runs 15 residues. Germline V gene data show CDR1 as SGHVS and CDR2 as FNYEAQ. Trimming cost V 4 bases and J 4 bases; bases outside gene matches: 6. CDR3 amino acids: CASSSGTVNNEKLFF. CDR3 nucleotides: TGTGCCAGCAGCTCCGGGACAGTTAATAATGAAAAACTGTTTTTT.

This sequence joins TRBV7-8 and TRBJ1-1; D is unclear. The CDR3 sequence is 15 residues long. The V end was cut by 1 base, the J end by 1 base, with 10 bases between. Germline CDR1 SGHVS, CDR2 FQNEAQ. CDR3 coding DNA: TGTGCCAGCAGCTTAGATATGCGGAGGAACACTGAAGCTTTCTTT. Amino acid sequence: CASSLDMRRNTEAFF.

The chain combines TRBV7-3 with TRBJ1-1; TRBD1 agrees at 9 bases. CDR3 length equals 16 residues. J lost 1 base, V lost 9 bases, and 12 bases had no gene match. Per the germline V gene, CDR1 is SGHTA and CDR2 is FQGTGA. The DNA for the CDR3 is TGTGCCAGGGGGACAGGGAGGGCGGAACAGAACACTGAAGCTTTCTTT. Amino acid sequence: CARGTGRAEQNTEAFF.